Listed below are T cell receptor beta chains from one sample, sequenced in a study of blood T cell repertoires in COVID-19. Using immunoSEQ multiplex PCR, the repertoire was profiled, and TCRdb retains in-frame clones only, with some absent. The sample has 200,000 to 300,000 clones, 80% to 95% seen once. The specimen sequenced was peripheral blood. These receptors were obtained from a man under 40 with COVID-19, enrolled during active disease. Both conserved end residues are part of each CDR3. Each record gives: J gene, V gene, CDR3 protein.

J: TRBJ1-2
V: TRBV6-5
CDR3: CASSLQGANGGYTF

J: TRBJ1-3
V: TRBV12-5
CDR3: CASGRGTGVGSGNTIYF

J: TRBJ2-1
V: TRBV5-6
CDR3: CASSQLTGYSYNEQFF

J: TRBJ1-5
V: TRBV5-1
CDR3: CASSFRKGTEHSNQPQHF

J: TRBJ1-2
V: TRBV27
CDR3: CASSRTAVSGYTF

J: TRBJ2-3
V: TRBV5-1
CDR3: CASSLAVDTQYF

J: TRBJ1-1
V: TRBV11-2
CDR3: CASSPDINTEAFF

J: TRBJ1-1
V: TRBV2
CDR3: CASSERGVHTEAFF

J: TRBJ1-2
V: TRBV4-1
CDR3: CASSQDRGMDGYTF

J: TRBJ1-4
V: TRBV6-5
CDR3: CASSYFRGGEKLFF

J: TRBJ1-5
V: TRBV5-6
CDR3: CASSQGVGVGQPQHF

J: TRBJ2-1
V: TRBV6-5
CDR3: CASSSSWTGYNEQFF

J: TRBJ2-4
V: TRBV27
CDR3: CASSLQGATNIQYF

J: TRBJ2-4
V: TRBV10-2
CDR3: CASSAGESKNIQYF

J: TRBJ2-1
V: TRBV5-1
CDR3: CASSLSQLAGGMDEQFF

J: TRBJ1-2
V: TRBV15
CDR3: CATSRDQGGYTF

J: TRBJ2-7
V: TRBV5-4
CDR3: CASSPGGPQYEQYF

J: TRBJ2-1
V: TRBV5-6
CDR3: CASSLVQGLAVMEDEQFF

J: TRBJ1-1
V: TRBV2
CDR3: CASSGHLNTEAFF

J: TRBJ1-4
V: TRBV10-3
CDR3: CAISVRGASDEKLFF

J: TRBJ1-1
V: TRBV10-2
CDR3: CASSDHGTGGRAFF

J: TRBJ2-5
V: TRBV5-1
CDR3: CASSAGAGLEETQYF

J: TRBJ1-3
V: TRBV3-1/TRBV3-2
CDR3: CASSRTGTGPGNTIYF

J: TRBJ2-5
V: TRBV9
CDR3: CASSALTTQETQYF

J: TRBJ2-7
V: TRBV11-2
CDR3: CASSLAPSGGTYEQYF

J: TRBJ2-7
V: TRBV4-1
CDR3: CASSQDAWTGYEQYF

J: TRBJ2-7
V: TRBV29-1
CDR3: CSVEDLAYEQYF

J: TRBJ2-3
V: TRBV3-1/TRBV3-2
CDR3: CASSQDKGQIGFTDTQYF

J: TRBJ2-5
V: TRBV14
CDR3: CASSQDSARRETQYF

J: TRBJ2-1
V: TRBV30
CDR3: CAWSALAGPNNEQFF

J: TRBJ1-2
V: TRBV2
CDR3: CASRPGQGAYTF

J: TRBJ1-3
V: TRBV6-2/TRBV6-3
CDR3: CASSYPGGTDPRRPGNTIYF

J: TRBJ2-7
V: TRBV19
CDR3: CASSIGGTGTYEQYF

J: TRBJ2-7
V: TRBV20-1
CDR3: CSASKGLATIVTYEQYF

J: TRBJ1-1
V: TRBV7-9
CDR3: CASSLALGGTEAFF

J: TRBJ2-5
V: TRBV27
CDR3: CASSLASGGQETQYF

J: TRBJ2-1
V: TRBV6-2/TRBV6-3
CDR3: CASSRQGGYNEQFF

J: TRBJ2-1
V: TRBV7-9
CDR3: CASSLDGSMRHEQFF

J: TRBJ2-1
V: TRBV4-1
CDR3: CASRKPGGMGSYNEQFF

J: TRBJ2-6
V: TRBV5-1
CDR3: CASIRDSTSGANVLTF

J: TRBJ2-1
V: TRBV24-1
CDR3: CATSDSGTHNEQFF

J: TRBJ1-2
V: TRBV5-1
CDR3: CASSLGQDNNYGYTF

J: TRBJ2-2
V: TRBV2
CDR3: CASSEVAQNTGELFF

J: TRBJ1-1
V: TRBV7-3
CDR3: CASSLSQNTEAFF

J: TRBJ2-7
V: TRBV10-1
CDR3: CASSPLGDEQYF

J: TRBJ2-7
V: TRBV11-1
CDR3: CASSLSGGSYEQYF

J: TRBJ1-2
V: TRBV19
CDR3: CASSEPGLNYGYTF

J: TRBJ2-7
V: TRBV5-5
CDR3: CASSVRAHEQYF